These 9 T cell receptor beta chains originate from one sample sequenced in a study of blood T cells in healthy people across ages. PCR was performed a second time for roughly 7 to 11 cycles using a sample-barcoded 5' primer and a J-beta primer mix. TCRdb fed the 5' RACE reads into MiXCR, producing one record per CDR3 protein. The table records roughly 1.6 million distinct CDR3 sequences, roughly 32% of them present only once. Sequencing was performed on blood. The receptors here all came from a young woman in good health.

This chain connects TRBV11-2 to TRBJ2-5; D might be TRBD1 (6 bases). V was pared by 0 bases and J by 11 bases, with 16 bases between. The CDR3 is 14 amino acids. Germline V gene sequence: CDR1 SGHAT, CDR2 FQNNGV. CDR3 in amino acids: CASSLDRTDTGQYF. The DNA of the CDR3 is TGTGCCAGCAGCTTAGATCGGACAGATACAGGGCAGTACTTC.

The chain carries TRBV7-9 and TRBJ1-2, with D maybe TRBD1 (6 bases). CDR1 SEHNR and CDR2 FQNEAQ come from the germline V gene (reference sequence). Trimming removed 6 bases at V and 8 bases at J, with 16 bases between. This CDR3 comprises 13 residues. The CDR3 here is CASRKQGGGGYTF. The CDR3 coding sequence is TGTGCCAGCAGAAAACAGGGAGGTGGGGGCTACACCTTC.

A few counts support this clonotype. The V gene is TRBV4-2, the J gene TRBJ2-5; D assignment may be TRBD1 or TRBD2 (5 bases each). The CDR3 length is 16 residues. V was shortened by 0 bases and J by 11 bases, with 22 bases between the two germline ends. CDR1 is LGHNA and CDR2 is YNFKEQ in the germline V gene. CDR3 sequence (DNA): TGTGCCAGCAGCCAAGATGTGGGGGACGCTCCCCTCAAGCAGTACTTC. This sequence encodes CASSQDVGDAPLKQYF.

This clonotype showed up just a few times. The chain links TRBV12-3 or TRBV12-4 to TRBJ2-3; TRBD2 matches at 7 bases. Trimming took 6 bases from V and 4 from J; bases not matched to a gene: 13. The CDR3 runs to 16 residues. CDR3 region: CASRATSGVVSDTQYF. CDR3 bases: TGTGCCAGCAGGGCTACGAGCGGGGTGGTCTCAGATACGCAGTATTTT.

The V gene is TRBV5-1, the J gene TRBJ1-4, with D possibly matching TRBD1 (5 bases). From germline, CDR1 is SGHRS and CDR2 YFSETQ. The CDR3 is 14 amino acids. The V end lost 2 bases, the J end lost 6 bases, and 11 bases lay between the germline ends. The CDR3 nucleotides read TGCGCCAGCAGCTTAGGGCTACAGGATGAAAAACTGTTTTTT. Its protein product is CASSLGLQDEKLFF.

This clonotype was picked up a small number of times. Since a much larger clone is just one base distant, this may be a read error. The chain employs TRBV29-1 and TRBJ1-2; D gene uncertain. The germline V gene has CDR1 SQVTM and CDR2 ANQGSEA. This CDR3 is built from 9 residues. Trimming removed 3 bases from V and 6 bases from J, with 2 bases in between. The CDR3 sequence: CSVDDGYTF. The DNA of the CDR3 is TGCAGCGTTGACGATGGCTACACCTTC.

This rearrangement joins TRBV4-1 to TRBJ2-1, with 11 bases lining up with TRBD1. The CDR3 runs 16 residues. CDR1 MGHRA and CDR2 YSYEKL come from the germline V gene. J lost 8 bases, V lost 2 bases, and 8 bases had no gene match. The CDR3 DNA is TGCGCCAGCAGCCAACTGGACAGGGGGCTTGTCGATGAGCAGTTCTTC. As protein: CASSQLDRGLVDEQFF.

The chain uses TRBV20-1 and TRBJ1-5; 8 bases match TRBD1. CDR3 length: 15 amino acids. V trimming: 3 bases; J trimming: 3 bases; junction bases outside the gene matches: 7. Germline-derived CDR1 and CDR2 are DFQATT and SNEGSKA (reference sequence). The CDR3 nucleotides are TGCAGTGCTAGTATTCCAGGGGGCACCAATCAGCCCCAGCATTTT. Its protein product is CSASIPGGTNQPQHF.

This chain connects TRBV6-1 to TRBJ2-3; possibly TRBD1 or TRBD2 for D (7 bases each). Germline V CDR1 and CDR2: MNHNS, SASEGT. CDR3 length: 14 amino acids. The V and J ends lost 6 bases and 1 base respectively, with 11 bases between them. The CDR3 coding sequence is TGTGCCAGCAGGGCAGGGGGGGGCACAGATACGCAGTATTTT. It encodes CASRAGGGTDTQYF.